This entry is about one TCR beta chain. The CDR3 runs 16 residues. Germline CDR1 reads ENHRY; CDR2 reads SYGVKD. Trimming took 6 bases from V and 5 from J; bases not matched to a gene: 9. This sample stems from a study of T cell changes during pregnancy in multiple sclerosis. The repertoire was sequenced with immunoSEQ multiplex PCR; TCRdb's copy has only in-frame clones and lacks some. The sample lists roughly 40,000 clones, approximately 94% occurring once. The sample was CD4+ T cells from peripheral blood mononuclear cells, taken after pregnancy. The genes are TRBV10-3 and TRBJ2-1; TRBD2 agrees at 11 bases. This TCR came from a female donor with multiple sclerosis, enrolled in a pregnancy study. CDR3 nucleotide sequence: TGTGCCATCAGGGCGGTAGCGGGGGGGCCGAACAATGAGCAGTTCTTC. This encodes CAIRAVAGGPNNEQFF.